What follows are 18 T cell receptor beta chains derived from one specimen sequenced in a study of spatial heterogeneity in lung cancer. Study results and caveats: Mutation counts in tumors were tracked by counts of expanded intratumoral alpha and beta TCRs.

TCRdb called the 5' RACE reads again in MiXCR, with one record for every CDR3 protein. The data show 2,000 to 2,500 distinct CDR3 sequences, approximately 19% seen once. Time point: sample taken at primary tumor resection. Their cognate antigens are unknown. The sequences come from lung tumor tissue, collected at surgery. Receptor source: a male donor with early-stage non-small cell lung cancer.

The chain combines TRBV10-3 with TRBJ2-7; D is ambiguous. V lost 8 bases and J lost 2, with 13 bases in between. Looked up from germline, CDR1 is ENHRY and CDR2 is SYGVKD. CDR3 size: 13 residues. CDR3 loop: CAIGGHVTYEQYF. DNA of the CDR3: TGTGCCATCGGTGGGCACGTTACCTACGAGCAGTACTTC.

This clonotype was seen a handful of times. V and J are TRBV6-5 and TRBJ1-1, with D tentatively TRBD1 (5 bases). Deletions cut 1 base from V and 6 bases from J, with 15 bases between. This CDR3 comprises 15 residues. Germline V gene data show CDR1 as MNHEY and CDR2 as SVGAGI. The CDR3 protein is CASSYWAVGRSEAFF. As DNA, the CDR3 is TGTGCCAGCAGTTACTGGGCGGTGGGGCGCTCTGAAGCTTTCTTT.

The rearrangement links TRBV5-8 to TRBJ1-1; D is unresolved. From germline, CDR1 is SGHTS and CDR2 YDEGEE. This CDR3 contains 12 residues. Trimming left V 4 bases short and J 10 bases short, with 14 bases between. The CDR3 region is CASSVLPYTAFF. DNA of the CDR3: TGTGCCAGCAGCGTGTTACCTTATACAGCTTTCTTT.

About this clonotype itself: The germline gene is not matched at one end of the junction; a read error may be the cause. The J gene is TRBJ2-7, the V gene TRBV19, with D unresolved. The CDR3 contains 14 residues. Germline-derived CDR1 and CDR2 are LNHDA and SQIVND (reference sequence). The CDR3 DNA reads as TGTGCCAGTAGTATTGATGGCGGACGCTACAAGCAGTACTTC. Residues: CASSIDGGRYKQYF.

By its share, this clonotype is medium-sized. The CDR3 spells CASSGQEGRDEQFF. CDR3 nucleotide sequence: TGCGCCAGCAGTGGCCAGGAAGGGAGGGATGAGCAGTTCTTC. This chain uses TRBV10-2 with TRBJ2-1, with 7 bases fitting TRBD2. Trimming removed 4 bases from V and 8 bases from J; junction bases left unmatched: 8. The CDR3 contains 14 residues. CDR1 is WSHSY and CDR2 is SAAADI in the germline V gene.

This clonotype is a singleton in its sample. V is TRBV28 and J is TRBJ2-2; 8 nucleotides agree with TRBD1. The germline V gene has CDR1 MDHEN and CDR2 SYDVKM. J lost 5 bases, V lost 3 bases, and 5 bases had no gene match. The CDR3 covers 15 residues. CDR3 DNA sequence: TGTGCCAGCAGTTTCCAGGGGGCGGGTACCGGGGAGCTGTTTTTT. Protein: CASSFQGAGTGELFF.

This chain uses TRBV20-1 with TRBJ2-1; D might be TRBD2 (6 bases). The CDR3 covers 13 residues. CDR1 DFQATT and CDR2 SNEGSKA come from the germline V gene (reference sequence). The V end was cut by 2 bases, the J end by 6 bases, with 11 bases between. In DNA, the CDR3 is TGCAGTGCTAGAACCGGGACTTTCAATGAGCAGTTCTTC. It translates to CSARTGTFNEQFF.

This clonotype is large in the sample. V is TRBV10-1 and J is TRBJ2-2; 11 bases fit TRBD2. From germline, CDR1 is WNHNN and CDR2 SYGVQD (reference sequence). The CDR3 covers 17 residues. V was pared by 4 bases and J by 2 bases, with 6 bases of the junction left unmatched. CDR3 residues: CASSGLAGGLNTGELFF. CDR3 sequence (DNA): TGCGCCAGCAGTGGGCTAGCGGGGGGCTTAAACACCGGGGAGCTGTTTTTT.

By share, this clonotype counts as medium-sized. The CDR3 spells CASSLGGGNQPQHF. CDR3 nucleotides: TGTGCCAGCAGCTTAGGGGGGGGCAATCAGCCCCAGCATTTT. This chain joins TRBV27 and TRBJ1-5; tentatively, D is TRBD1 (6 bases). V was clipped by 6 bases and J by 2 bases, with 11 bases between them. Germline V gene lookup returns CDR1 MNHEY and CDR2 SMNVEV (reference sequence). The CDR3 loop spans 14 amino acids.

By frequency in the sample, this clonotype is large. The rearrangement joins TRBV28 to TRBJ2-5, with D possibly matching TRBD2 (5 bases). Germline V lookup: CDR1 MDHEN, CDR2 SYDVKM. The V end was cut by 5 bases, the J end by 5 bases, with 15 bases between. The CDR3 loop spans 14 amino acids. The DNA for the CDR3 is TGTGCCAGCAGTGTGAGCGGTCATGGTGAGACCCAGTACTTC. This codes for CASSVSGHGETQYF.

This clonotype is labeled as large. The chain uses TRBV6-5 and TRBJ1-1; 9 bases fit TRBD1. The germline V gene has CDR1 MNHEY and CDR2 SVGAGI. The CDR3 runs to 17 residues. Trimming cost V 2 bases and J 4 bases; bases outside gene matches: 11. The CDR3 DNA is TGTGCCAGCAGTTACACATCCCACAGGGGGCGGGTCACTGAAGCTTTCTTT. It codes for CASSYTSHRGRVTEAFF.

This clonotype is judged medium-sized. This rearrangement joins TRBV6-5 to TRBJ2-7, with 9 bases lining up with TRBD2. V gave up 5 bases and J gave up 0 bases; unmatched junction bases: 5. Per the germline V gene, CDR1 is MNHEY and CDR2 is SVGAGI. The CDR3 loop spans 15 amino acids. CDR3: CASSRGGGTSYEQYF. Written as DNA, the CDR3 is TGTGCCAGCAGTCGCGGGGGGGGGACCTCCTACGAGCAGTACTTC.

The rearrangement joins TRBV6-5 to TRBJ2-7; no definite D call. Germline V gene lookup returns CDR1 MNHEY and CDR2 SVGAGI. V was trimmed by 2 bases and J by 6 bases, leaving 17 bases between them. The CDR3 runs to 15 residues. This CDR3 reads CASSYPHVFPREQYF. In DNA, the CDR3 is TGTGCCAGCAGTTACCCCCACGTTTTCCCTCGCGAGCAGTACTTC.

This clonotype is medium-sized by share. The chain links TRBV6-2 or TRBV6-3 to TRBJ1-6, with D hard to call. The CDR3 runs to 14 residues. The V gene lost 7 bases and the J gene lost 9 bases, with 16 bases spanning the gap. Germline CDR1 reads MNHEY; CDR2 reads SVGEGT. The CDR3 DNA is TGTGCCAGCACCGTTACGGGCGTCTCTTCACCCCTCCACTTT. Translation: CASTVTGVSSPLHF.

This clonotype occurred many times. The rearrangement links TRBV10-1 to TRBJ2-7; D possibly corresponds to TRBD1 (6 bases). CDR1 WNHNN and CDR2 SYGVQD come from the germline V gene (reference sequence). The CDR3 consists of 13 residues. With 2 bases removed from V and 6 bases from J, the gap between germline ends came to 11 bases. CDR3 DNA sequence: TGCGCCAGCAGTGAGCACAGGGCGGGCGAGCAGTACTTC. It specifies CASSEHRAGEQYF.

This clonotype is large (0.1 to 1%) by share. V usage is TRBV28 and J usage is TRBJ2-3; 14 bases are a match to TRBD2. This CDR3 comprises 14 residues. Germline V CDR1 and CDR2: MDHEN, SYDVKM. V lost 8 bases, J lost 5 bases, and 3 bases stayed unmatched. DNA for the CDR3: TGTGCCAGCGGACTAGCGGGAGGAGTAGATACGCAGTATTTT. Its translation is CASGLAGGVDTQYF.

This clonotype is medium-sized in the sample. The CDR3 region is CASSRGGNEKLFF. DNA of the CDR3: TGTGCCAGCAGCCGGGGGGGGAATGAAAAACTGTTTTTT. The J gene is TRBJ1-4, the V gene TRBV11-2, with a possible D match to TRBD1 (5 bases). The CDR3 runs to 13 residues. Germline V CDR1 and CDR2: SGHAT, FQNNGV. V was clipped by 5 bases and J by 5 bases, with 9 bases between them.

This clonotype is medium-sized in the sample. This sequence joins TRBV7-2 and TRBJ1-2, with D possibly TRBD1 on 5 matching bases. The CDR3 totals 18 residues. Looked up from germline, CDR1 is SGHTA and CDR2 is FQGNSA. V was shortened by 4 bases and J by 6 bases, with 27 bases between the two germline ends. In DNA form, the CDR3 reads TGTGCCAGCAGCTCATCTCAAGGCACCAAGGGGAGCAGGGATGGCTACACCTTC. Its protein product is CASSSSQGTKGSRDGYTF. Complete variable domain (other parts from reference TRBV7-2 and TRBJ1-2): GAGVSQSPSNKVTEKGKDVELRCDPISGHTALYWYRQSLGQGLEFLIYFQGNSAPDKSGLPSDRFSAERTGGSVSTLTIQRTQQEDSAVYLCASSSSQGTKGSRDGYTFGSGTRLTVV.